This T cell receptor (beta chain) was retrieved from a study of blood T cell repertoires in COVID-19. The wider study: Material from acute and convalescent COVID-19 was sourced from the United States, Italy and Spain. T cells, B-cell-depleted T cells, or PBMCs provided the cDNA or gDNA that served as material.

The CDR3 runs 15 residues. Germline V gene sequence: CDR1 SGHDT, CDR2 YYEEEE. V lost 4 bases to trimming and J lost 1 base, with 12 bases between them. Per the authors' pipeline: Reference gene primer amplification in the assay estimated nucleated cell counts. Profiling relied on immunoSEQ multiplex PCR, and the TCRdb table lists in-frame clones only, not all of them. The V and J calls and clone size are taken from that table; D and trimming were inferred from the DNA. The data show tens of thousands of clones, roughly 79% seen once. The sequenced material came from peripheral blood. The receptor was derived from a human donor in a cohort sampled during active COVID-19. The chain recombines TRBV5-6 with TRBJ2-1; D unclear. Here the CDR3 reads CASSHAPESYNEQFF. In DNA, the CDR3 is TGTGCCAGCAGCCATGCCCCAGAATCCTACAATGAGCAGTTCTTC.